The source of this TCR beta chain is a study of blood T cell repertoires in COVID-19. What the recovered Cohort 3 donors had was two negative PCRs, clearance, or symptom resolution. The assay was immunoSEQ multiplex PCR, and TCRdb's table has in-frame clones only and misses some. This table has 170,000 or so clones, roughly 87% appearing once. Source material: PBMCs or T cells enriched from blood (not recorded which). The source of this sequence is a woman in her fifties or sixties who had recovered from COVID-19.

CDR3 region: CASNQAGVINEQFF. In DNA, the CDR3 is TGTGCCAGTAATCAAGCGGGAGTCATTAATGAGCAGTTCTTC. V and J are TRBV19 and TRBJ2-1; 8 nucleotides line up with TRBD2. Germline V CDR1 and CDR2: LNHDA, SQIVND (reference sequence). CDR3 length equals 14 residues. Germline trimming cut 7 bases from V and 7 bases from J; bases unmatched to any gene: 9.